A single sample is the source of the 8 T cell receptor beta chains below, sequenced in a study of CD8+ T cells in alopecia areata. CD4, CD8alpha, NKG2D, NKG2ACE and other markers were used to sort pooled cutaneous lymph node cells. RNA extraction and reverse transcription yielded cDNA as sequencing template. Profiled with immunoSEQ multiplex PCR; TCRdb holds only in-frame clones, not every one. The sample shows 270,000 or so clones, none of them appearing just once. Sequencing used CD4+ T cells sorted from a lymph node. These receptors all stem from a C3H/HeJ mouse with alopecia areata. The strain's MHC type: H2-k.

This clone showed up just a few times. The germline and genes are mouse ones. The read ends 4 residues early relative to the CDR3; the germline J gene fills the gap. The chain links TRBV13-2 to TRBJ2-2; maybe TRBD1 (5 bases). The germline V gene encodes CDR1 NNHNN and CDR2 SYGAGS (reference sequence). V shed 2 bases and J shed 4 bases, with 12 bases lying between them. The CDR3 is 15 amino acids. CDR3 DNA (partial): TGTGCCAGCGGTGACTCAGGGAGGAGCACCGGG. Amino acids: CASGDSGRSTG. The full-length CDR3 reads as CASGDSGRSTGQLYF.

This clone has ten or more counts. Any gene name here is a mouse gene name. The read terminates 4 residues before the CDR3 end, so the remaining end is supplied by the germline J gene. The chain couples TRBV17 to TRBJ2-1; D remains unclear. With 11 bases removed from V and 5 bases from J, the gap between germline ends came to 7 bases. The CDR3 contains 10 residues. Germline loops: CDR1 MNHDT, CDR2 YYDKIL. Incomplete CDR3 DNA: TGTGCTGAGCCAGATGCT. As protein: CAEPDA. The CDR3 in full is CAEPDAEQFF.

This clone was recorded a few times. Gene labels here are mouse ones. From the germline J gene comes the end of the CDR3, since the read stops 4 residues before it. V and J are TRBV1 and TRBJ2-2; 13 positions agree with TRBD2. The CDR3 contains 19 residues. The trim removed 0 bases at V and 4 bases at J, leaving 8 bases unmatched. The germline V gene has CDR1 NSQYPW and CDR2 LRSPGD (reference sequence). CDR3 sequence reads: CTCSADRRTGGAGTGQLYF. Incomplete CDR3 DNA: TGCACCTGCAGTGCAGATAGGAGGACTGGGGGGGCCGGCACCGGG.

The sample holds a few counts of this clone. The genes and germline here are from mouse. The read gets to within 4 residues of the CDR3 end, and the germline J gene fills in the rest. This sequence joins TRBV19 and TRBJ2-7, with D perhaps TRBD2 (7 bases). Germline CDR1 is FNHDT and CDR2 is SITEND (reference sequence). The CDR3 covers 14 residues. CDR3 DNA, as far as it was read: TGTGCCAGCAGTATGTTGGGGGGCCTTTAT. Translating gives CASSMLGGLY. The entire CDR3 sequence reads CASSMLGGLYEQYF.

This clone was found a few times. Mouse gene names apply. With the read ending 4 residues before the CDR3 end, the germline J gene is used to fill in that end. This specimen includes other DNA sequences encoding the same CDR3. The rearrangement links TRBV31 to TRBJ2-2, with D possibly being TRBD1 (6 bases). Trimming removed 1 base at V and 0 bases at J, with 9 bases between. This CDR3 comprises 15 residues. Germline lookup yields CDR1 GKSSPN and CDR2 SITVG. The sequenced CDR3 bases are TGTGCCTGGAGTCCCGGGACAACAAACACCGGG. Translation gives CAWSPGTTNTG. The full CDR3 is CAWSPGTTNTGQLYF. Variable domain in full (rest from reference TRBV31 and TRBJ2-2): AQTIHQWPVAEIKAVGSPLSLGCTIKGKSSPNLYWYWQATGGTLQQLFYSITVGQVESVVQLNLSASRPKDDQFILSTEKLLLSHSGFYLCAWSPGTTNTGQLYFGEGSKLTVL.

There are a few counts of this clone. Germline and genes here are mouse. This specimen includes other DNA sequences encoding the same CDR3. The part of the CDR3 DNA that was read is TGTGCCTGGAGTCCCGGACAGGCAAACTCC. Protein product: CAWSPGQANS. Given in full, the CDR3 is CAWSPGQANSDYTF. The J gene is TRBJ1-2, the V gene TRBV31; 7 bases match TRBD1. The missing CDR3 end, 4 residues past where the read stops, is filled in from the germline J gene. With V trimmed by 1 base and J by 0 bases, 2 bases remained unmatched. CDR1 is GKSSPN, CDR2 SITVG, per germline. The CDR3 length is 14 residues. The entire variable domain, with the rest obtained from reference TRBV31 and TRBJ1-2, is as follows: AQTIHQWPVAEIKAVGSPLSLGCTIKGKSSPNLYWYWQATGGTLQQLFYSITVGQVESVVQLNLSASRPKDDQFILSTEKLLLSHSGFYLCAWSPGQANSDYTFGSGTRLLVI.

For this clone: The listed genes are named as in mouse. The read gets to within 3 residues of the CDR3 end, and the germline J gene fills in the rest. The J gene is TRBJ1-6, the V gene TRBV13-2, with 11 bases that match TRBD1. Being an ORF, TRBJ1-6 has a function that is uncertain. Germline V gives CDR1 NNHNN, CDR2 SYGAGS (reference sequence). The ends lost 3 bases at V and 4 bases at J; junction bases unmatched: 3. The CDR3 runs 16 residues. The chain's CDR3 is CASGGRDRGYNSPLYF. The sequenced CDR3 bases are TGTGCCAGCGGTGGGCGGGACAGGGGGTATAATTCGCCC.

In this sample, this clone turned up a few times. The genes are named according to mouse. The CDR3 is cut off 4 residues early in the read; its end comes from the germline J gene. V and J are TRBV5 and TRBJ2-5, with TRBD1 matching over 7 bases. Germline loops: CDR1 LGHNA, CDR2 YNLKQL (reference sequence). V was pared by 6 bases and J by 0 bases, with 6 bases of the junction left unmatched. The length of the CDR3 is 15 residues. CDR3 DNA (partial): TGTGCCAGCAGGCCCGACAGGGATAACCAAGAC. Its translation: CASRPDRDNQD. The full CDR3 sequence reads CASRPDRDNQDTQYF.